Listed below are T cell receptor beta chains from one sample, sequenced in a study of T cells in localized non-small cell lung cancer. Some clones are missing from TCRdb's copy, which holds only in-frame ones; the method was immunoSEQ multiplex PCR. The sample carries 64,000 or so clones, about 90% recorded once. The material was peripheral blood, obtained before any cancer treatment. The source is a woman aged 35-70 years with stage I lung adenocarcinoma. Both conserved end residues are part of each CDR3. The D gene is left open where the match is weak. Rows give clone size only sometimes, using once, few, many, or a class for an expanded clone.

>.|TRBV7-2|.|TRBJ2-7
TGTGCCAGCAGCTTAGCGGGCTCGACCCTCTACGAGCAGTACTTC
CASSLAGSTLYEQYF
>.|TRBV6-5|.|TRBJ1-3
TGTGCCAGCAGTGGTGGAAACACCATATATTTT
CASSGGNTIYF
>TRBD1|TRBV28|.|TRBJ1-2
TGTGCCAGCAGTTTAGGGACGACAGGGAACTATGGCTACACCTTC
CASSLGTTGNYGYTF
>TRBD1|TRBV29-1|.|TRBJ1-1
TGCAGCGTCGGATGGGGACAGGGAAAGGCCTTGTTT
CSVGWGQGKALF
>TRBD2|TRBV6-5|.|TRBJ2-1
TGTGCCAGCAGTTTTTCTAGCGGGGACTACAATGAGCAGTTCTTC
CASSFSSGDYNEQFF
>.|TRBV7-2|.|TRBJ2-7
TGTGCCAGCAGCTTAGTGCTAGGGCCCTTGGGGAGCGAGCAGTACTTC
CASSLVLGPLGSEQYF
>.|TRBV5-1|.|TRBJ2-6
TGCGCCAGCAGCTTGGAGGGTGAGGCCAACGTCCTGACTTTC
CASSLEGEANVLTF
>.|TRBV5-5|.|TRBJ1-1
TGTGCCAGCAGCTCCAGGGACACTGAAGCTTTCTTT
CASSSRDTEAFF
>TRBD1|TRBV5-1|.|TRBJ1-6
TGCGCCAGCAGCTTGGACAGGGGCAATTCACCCCTCCACTTT
CASSLDRGNSPLHF
>.|TRBV7-9|.|TRBJ1-1
TGTGCCAGCAGCCCAACCTCACCGGGGAACACTGAAGCTTTCTTT
CASSPTSPGNTEAFF
>TRBD1|TRBV27|.|TRBJ2-3
TGTGCCAGCAGACACCCTCCCTCCGGACAGGGTAGCACAGATACGCAGTATTTT
CASRHPPSGQGSTDTQYF
>.|TRBV5-1|.|TRBJ1-4
TGCGCCAGCAGCTTGGGGGCGGGAACTAATGAAAAACTGTTTTTT
CASSLGAGTNEKLFF
>.|TRBV19|.|TRBJ1-1
TGTGCCAGTAGTATTGGCCCCCAGGGCTCGAGGGACACTGAAGCTTTCTTT
CASSIGPQGSRDTEAFF
>TRBD1|TRBV5-1|few|TRBJ2-5
TGCGCCAGCAGCAAGTCGACAGGGGGCACCGGAGGGACCCAGTACTTC
CASSKSTGGTGGTQYF
>.|TRBV25-1|.|TRBJ2-7
TGTGCCAGCAGTCGAGGACGCGGGGAAGGGTCATGGGAGCAGTACTTC
CASSRGRGEGSWEQYF
>.|TRBV5-1|.|TRBJ1-3
TGCGCCAGCAGCACCCAACCGGCCCAGAGCTCTGGAAACACCATATATTTT
CASSTQPAQSSGNTIYF